The clone carrying this TCR beta chain has only a few counts. With a J-beta primer mix and a sample-barcoded 5' primer, a second PCR ran about 7 to 12 cycles. MiXCR, applied by TCRdb to the 5' RACE reads, yields one record per CDR3 protein. The sample lists about 1 million distinct CDR3 sequences, under 30% occurring once. This record belongs to a study of blood T cells in healthy people across ages. Germline V gives CDR1 MNHNS, CDR2 SASEGT. The CDR3 runs 16 residues. V was shortened by 0 bases and J by 5 bases, with 16 bases between the two germline ends. These data also featured in a second study, about T cells of mothers and their children. According to that study: The study sampled a few healthy Caucasian mothers and their six children.

This TCR was recovered from a girl aged 2-15 years in good health. The rearrangement links TRBV6-1 to TRBJ1-2; TRBD1 is a possible D gene (5 bases). Sequenced material: blood. This chain's CDR3 is CASSEAWDGAGYGYTF. In DNA, the CDR3 is TGTGCCAGCAGTGAAGCATGGGACGGAGCGGGATATGGCTACACCTTC.